This T cell receptor (beta chain) was sequenced in a study of T cell responses to AZD1222 COVID-19 vaccine. Study conclusions and caveats: Reportedly, nearly half of unique spike TCRs recognized epitopes outside B.1.351/B.1.1.7 mutations. Spike-specific TCR breadth and depth went up after people got two AZD1222 doses. It should be noted that donors were predominantly white British and more often female, and clonal diversity was possibly underestimated. Spike-spanning, vaccine-associated CD4 TCRs were dominant at 160-218 and 743-854.

Generated by immunoSEQ multiplex PCR, the TCRdb table keeps only in-frame clones and is missing some. The repertoire holds roughly 40,000 clones, with about 91% as singletons. CDR3 length: 16 amino acids. The germline V gene has CDR1 SGHTA and CDR2 FQGNSA. V shed 5 bases, J shed 4 bases, and the junction held 8 bases outside the gene matches. With respect to this clone: Its target is not known.

This specimen was peripheral blood, taken 28 days after the second AZD1222 dose. This receptor was taken from an adult who received the AZD1222 COVID-19 vaccine. This chain links TRBV7-2 with TRBJ2-3; 11 bases fit TRBD2. This chain's CDR3 is CASSAKLAGGSDTQYF. Here the CDR3 DNA reads TGTGCCAGCAGCGCGAAATTAGCGGGAGGGTCAGATACGCAGTATTTT.